This T cell receptor beta chain was identified in a study of identical twins. Study observations and caveats: The study found that models underestimated out-of-frame TCR alpha sharing in monozygotic twins.

Each CDR3 protein is one row after TCRdb ran MiXCR on the 5' RACE reads. The data hold about 660,000 distinct CDR3 sequences, with 8.6% observed a single time. In its sample, this clonotype was seen many times. Its target is not known. This CDR3 contains 14 residues. Germline loops: CDR1 SGDLS, CDR2 YYNGEE. After removal of 4 bases from V and 4 bases from J, the junction contained 5 bases not matched to a gene. This same sample was also part of a study on yellow fever vaccine responses in identical twins.

What was sequenced was PBMCs. This TCR derives from a woman aged 18-30 years in good health. The rearrangement uses TRBV9 and TRBJ1-3, with TRBD1 matching over 7 bases. The CDR3 DNA sequence: TGTGCCAGCAGCATCGGGACAGACGGAAACACCATATATTTT. The encoded protein is CASSIGTDGNTIYF.